Listed here are 32 T cell receptor beta chains from one sample, sequenced in a study of vaccination effects on CD4 cells after COVID-19. The protocol was immunoSEQ multiplex PCR, while the TCRdb copy is restricted to in-frame clones and leaves out a portion. In the table there are about 70,000 clones, approximately 80% of which are singletons. Antigens of these TCRs are unknown. Researchers isolated CD4+ T cells once 9 to 11 days of culture had elapsed. This sample comprised CD4+ T cells from PBMCs cultured without peptide, obtained before COVID-19 vaccination. These receptors were taken from a human donor who received a COVID-19 vaccine.

The chain employs TRBV2 and TRBJ2-3, with D hard to call. V lost 7 bases and J 0 bases, leaving 11 bases between the germline ends. Looked up from germline, CDR1 is SNHLY and CDR2 is FYNNEI. The CDR3 runs to 14 residues. In DNA, the CDR3 is TGTGCCAGCAACCGTGGGCCTAGCACAGATACGCAGTATTTT. Amino acids: CASNRGPSTDTQYF.

This chain connects TRBV18 to TRBJ2-3; D may be TRBD1 (5 bases). Trimming stripped 4 bases from V and 0 bases from J, with 8 bases between. Germline CDR1 reads KGHSH; CDR2 reads LQKENI. CDR3 length equals 14 residues. CDR3 DNA sequence: TGTGCCAGCTCACTCTGGGGCAGCACAGATACGCAGTATTTT. Translated, it gives CASSLWGSTDTQYF.

The chain employs TRBV5-1 and TRBJ2-1; 10 positions agree with TRBD1. Germline CDR1 SGHRS, CDR2 YFSETQ. The trim removed 4 bases at V and 5 bases at J, leaving 9 bases unmatched. The CDR3 loop spans 16 amino acids. DNA of the CDR3: TGCGCCAGCAGCCTAAACCGGGACAGGGGAAACAATGAGCAGTTCTTC. This sequence encodes CASSLNRDRGNNEQFF.

This clone was counted a single time. V usage is TRBV14 and J usage is TRBJ1-2; no reliable D call. Per germline, CDR1 SGHDN and CDR2 FVKESK. V gave up 4 bases and J gave up 2 bases, with 11 bases separating them. The CDR3 contains 14 residues. In nucleotides, the CDR3 is TGTGCCAGCAGCCCTAGAGGTCCGAACTATGGCTACACCTTC. This encodes CASSPRGPNYGYTF.

The chain recombines TRBV28 with TRBJ2-5, with TRBD2 matching 9 bases. Trimming cost V 6 bases and J 3 bases; bases outside gene matches: 14. This CDR3 has 17 residues. Germline-derived CDR1 and CDR2 are MDHEN and SYDVKM. In nucleotides, the CDR3 is TGTGCCAGCAGCTATCACCTCGGGCGGGGGGGTGAAGAGACCCAGTACTTC. This codes for CASSYHLGRGGEETQYF.

This rearrangement joins TRBV5-8 to TRBJ2-6, with 10 bases identical to TRBD1. The CDR3 has 19 amino acids. From germline, CDR1 is SGHTS and CDR2 YDEGEE. V lost 2 bases and J lost 0; bases outside the gene matches: 8. CDR3 in DNA: TGTGCCAGCAGCTTCAAGGACAGGGGGTGGTACTCTGGGGCCAACGTCCTGACTTTC. It is translated as CASSFKDRGWYSGANVLTF.

This rearrangement joins TRBV10-1 to TRBJ2-2, with a weak D call TRBD2 (5 bases). This CDR3 contains 14 residues. The germline V gene has CDR1 WNHNN and CDR2 SYGVQD (reference sequence). Between the trimmed V and J ends, which lost 6 bases and 0 bases, there was a span of 8 bases. The CDR3 nucleotides read TGCGCCAGCAGGCCGGGAACGAACACCGGGGAGCTGTTTTTT. It codes for CASRPGTNTGELFF.

This clone appeared a single time. The chain is built from TRBV18 and TRBJ1-1; D is perhaps TRBD1 (5 bases). V lost 3 bases, J lost 1 base, and 15 bases lay in between. The CDR3 length is 16 residues. The germline CDR1 and CDR2 sequences are KGHSH and LQKENI. For the CDR3, the DNA is TGTGCCAGCTCACCTACCACTGGGGGGACGAACACTGAAGCTTTCTTT. It translates to CASSPTTGGTNTEAFF.

The chain links TRBV12-3 or TRBV12-4 to TRBJ2-1; D may be TRBD1 or TRBD2 (6 bases each). V shed 0 bases and J shed 8 bases, with 8 bases lying between them. The CDR3 sequence is 13 residues long. CDR3 protein: CASSLAGGYEQFF. CDR3 coding DNA: TGTGCCAGCAGTTTAGCCGGGGGCTATGAGCAGTTCTTC.

V is TRBV19 and J is TRBJ2-4; D is ambiguous. The CDR3 runs 16 residues. Trimming shortened V by 5 bases and J by 0 bases, and 14 bases separated the two germline ends. The germline CDR1 and CDR2 sequences are LNHDA and SQIVND (reference sequence). In DNA form, the CDR3 reads TGTGCCAGTAGTGCACAAAAAAGAGTAGCCAAAAACATTCAGTACTTC. This gives the protein CASSAQKRVAKNIQYF. The full variable domain, rest sourced from reference TRBV19 and TRBJ2-4, is DGGITQSPKYLFRKEGQNVTLSCEQNLNHDAMYWYRQDPGQGLRLIYYSQIVNDFQKGDIAEGYSVSREKKESFPLTVTSAQKNPTAFYLCASSAQKRVAKNIQYFGAGTRLSVL.

This rearrangement joins TRBV15 to TRBJ1-5; D not certain. Trimming stripped 2 bases from V and 3 bases from J, with 2 bases between. CDR1 is LNHNV and CDR2 is YYDKDF in the germline V gene (reference sequence). The CDR3 consists of 12 residues. For the CDR3, the DNA is TGTGCCACCAGCAGACACAATCAGCCCCAGCATTTT. Its protein is CATSRHNQPQHF.

The chain uses TRBV7-3 and TRBJ2-6; D uncertain. The germline V and J ends were trimmed by 3 bases and 2 bases, with 8 bases remaining between them. CDR1 is SGHTA, CDR2 FQGTGA, per germline. The CDR3 runs to 15 residues. As DNA, the CDR3 is TGTGCCAGCAGCTTTACCGGGCCTGGGGCCAACGTCCTGACTTTC. This gives the protein CASSFTGPGANVLTF.

This clone was seen a handful of times. This sequence joins TRBV6-5 and TRBJ2-6, with D uncertain. The V gene lost 0 bases and the J gene lost 4 bases, with 4 bases spanning the gap. Germline loops: CDR1 MNHEY, CDR2 SVGAGI. The CDR3 is 14 residues long. CDR3 in amino acids: CASSYSRGANVLTF. The DNA of the CDR3 is TGTGCCAGCAGTTACTCGCGGGGGGCCAACGTCCTGACTTTC.

This rearrangement joins TRBV4-3 to TRBJ1-5, with 8 bases aligning to TRBD1. The germline gives CDR1 LGHNA, CDR2 YSLEER. This CDR3 spans 14 amino acids. Unmatched junction bases numbered 3, after V lost 2 bases and J lost 6 bases. This chain's CDR3 is CASSQHRGIQPQHF. As DNA, the CDR3 is TGCGCCAGCAGCCAACACAGGGGGATTCAGCCCCAGCATTTT.

The genes are TRBV3-1 (or the pseudogene TRBV3-2) and TRBJ1-1; D gene uncertain. The CDR3 has 13 amino acids. V was clipped by 4 bases and J by 4 bases, with 10 bases between them. Germline loops: CDR1 LGHDT, CDR2 YNNKEL (reference sequence). The CDR3 region has the DNA TGTGCCAGCAGCCTAACCTGGGGCACTGAAGCTTTCTTT. This gives the protein CASSLTWGTEAFF.

V is TRBV19 and J is TRBJ1-4, with a tentative D call TRBD1 (6 bases). Trimming removed 4 bases from V and 0 bases from J, with 6 bases in between. The CDR3 length is 14 residues. Germline-derived CDR1 and CDR2 are LNHDA and SQIVND (reference sequence). CDR3 amino acids: CASSTGATNEKLFF. The CDR3 region has the DNA TGTGCCAGTAGTACAGGGGCAACTAATGAAAAACTGTTTTTT.

The chain links TRBV11-2 to TRBJ2-1; D ambiguous. V was clipped by 3 bases and J by 6 bases, with 3 bases between them. Per germline, CDR1 SGHAT and CDR2 FQNNGV. This CDR3 is 11 amino acids long. CDR3 sequence: CASSFSNEQFF. The CDR3 DNA reads TGTGCCAGCAGCTTCTCCAATGAGCAGTTCTTC. Full variable domain (outside the CDR3, taken from reference TRBV11-2 and TRBJ2-1): EAGVAQSPRYKIIEKRQSVAFWCNPISGHATLYWYQQILGQGPKLLIQFQNNGVVDDSQLPKDRFSAERLKGVDSTLKIQPAKLEDSAVYLCASSFSNEQFFGPGTRLTVL.

This chain uses TRBV21-1 with TRBJ1-6. TRBV21-1 is given as a pseudogene. CDR3 size: 18 residues. The CDR3, as DNA: TGTGCCAGCAGCAAAGGAGTAAGGGTCGGCTCCTATAATTCACCCCTCCACTTT. Its translation: CASSKGVRVGSYNSPLHF.

Details on this clone: One end of the junction varies from germline; a read error may be responsible. This rearrangement joins TRBV11-2 to TRBJ2-2; 12 nucleotides agree with TRBD1. The CDR3 runs to 16 residues. The germline gives CDR1 SGHAT, CDR2 FQNNGV. The CDR3 DNA is TGTGCCAGCCGCTTGGGACAGGGGGCGCCGATCGGGGAGCTGTTTTTT. Encoded protein: CASRLGQGAPIGELFF.

In nucleotides, the CDR3 is TGTGCCAGCGGACTACAAAGGGAGACCACCTTC. This encodes CASGLQRETTF. This chain links TRBV28 with TRBJ1-2, with no clear D. Germline assignment: CDR1 MDHEN and CDR2 SYDVKM. This CDR3 is built from 11 residues. With 8 bases removed from V and 13 bases from J, the gap between germline ends came to 17 bases.

The chain recombines TRBV6-6 with TRBJ2-5; D assignment may be TRBD1 or TRBD2 (5 bases each). Germline CDR1 and CDR2: MNHNY and SVGAGI (reference sequence). This CDR3 spans 15 amino acids. Trimming removed 2 bases from V and 2 bases from J, with 12 bases in between. CDR3 DNA: TGTGCCAGCAGTTACACCGGGGCCCGACAAGAGACCCAGTACTTC. This gives the protein CASSYTGARQETQYF.

The rearrangement uses TRBV7-2 and TRBJ1-1, with D possibly being TRBD1 (5 bases). Trimming left V 5 bases short and J 8 bases short, with 12 bases between. CDR1 is SGHTA and CDR2 is FQGNSA in the germline V gene. The CDR3 extends over 12 amino acids. The CDR3 region has the DNA TGTGCCAGCAGCCTAACAGGCAGAGAAGCTTTCTTT. Protein sequence: CASSLTGREAFF. Filled out from reference TRBV7-2 and TRBJ1-1, the complete variable domain reads GAGVSQSPSNKVTEKGKDVELRCDPISGHTALYWYRQSLGQGLEFLIYFQGNSAPDKSGLPSDRFSAERTGGSVSTLTIQRTQQEDSAVYLCASSLTGREAFFGQGTRLTVV.

This clone was found a few times. V is TRBV5-8 and J is TRBJ1-1; D call uncertain. V shed 7 bases and J shed 1 base, with 5 bases lying between them. Germline V gene data show CDR1 as SGHTS and CDR2 as YDEGEE. The CDR3 runs 11 residues. The CDR3 protein is CASPGNTEAFF. DNA of the CDR3: TGTGCCAGCCCCGGGAACACTGAAGCTTTCTTT.

The chain couples TRBV28 to TRBJ1-4; a weak D match, TRBD1 (6 bases). The V gene lost 4 bases and the J gene lost 4 bases, with 16 bases spanning the gap. Germline lookup yields CDR1 MDHEN and CDR2 SYDVKM. The CDR3 loop spans 16 amino acids. The CDR3 nucleotides are TGTGCCAGCAGTTCTGGCGGGGGCGCGGGTAATGAAAAACTGTTTTTT. Residues: CASSSGGGAGNEKLFF.

This clone has a handful of counts. The V gene is TRBV18, the J gene TRBJ2-1; a weak D match, TRBD2 (5 bases). The germline CDR1 and CDR2 sequences are KGHSH and LQKENI. This CDR3 region has 17 residues. V gave up 0 bases and J gave up 0 bases, with 12 bases separating them. CDR3 sequence: CASSPPNVGSSYNEQFF. In DNA, the CDR3 is TGTGCCAGCTCACCACCGAACGTGGGGAGCTCCTACAATGAGCAGTTCTTC.

The chain uses TRBV6-5 and TRBJ1-4; D unclear. Trimming took 5 bases from V and 0 from J, leaving 10 bases between them. The CDR3 loop spans 15 amino acids. Germline assignment: CDR1 MNHEY and CDR2 SVGAGI. The CDR3 is CASSPSYATNEKLFF. CDR3 sequence (DNA): TGTGCCAGCAGTCCCTCGTATGCAACTAATGAAAAACTGTTTTTT.

The chain recombines TRBV19 with TRBJ1-1; D is ambiguous. The CDR3 is made up of 15 amino acids. The V gene's germline CDR1 is LNHDA and CDR2 SQIVND (reference sequence). Deletions cut 3 bases from V and 0 bases from J, with 11 bases between. This CDR3 reads CASSIDGPLNTEAFF. The CDR3 bases are TGTGCCAGTAGTATTGACGGCCCCCTGAACACTGAAGCTTTCTTT.

The V call is TRBV18, the J call TRBJ2-3, with 8 positions matching TRBD2. This CDR3 has 15 residues. Losses at the gene ends were 8 bases for V and 5 bases for J; bases not matched to a gene: 12. The germline V gene has CDR1 KGHSH and CDR2 LQKENI. Here the CDR3 DNA reads TGTGCCAGCGCATTTGGGAGCGGGGGAGGAGATACGCAGTATTTT. Translation gives CASAFGSGGGDTQYF.

The chain recombines TRBV7-8 with TRBJ1-5; D is ambiguous. Trimming removed 5 bases from V and 0 bases from J, with 5 bases in between. The CDR3 has 13 residues. Germline V gene lookup returns CDR1 SGHVS and CDR2 FQNEAQ. The CDR3 sequence: CASSRDSNQPQHF. In DNA form, the CDR3 reads TGTGCCAGCAGCCGAGATAGCAATCAGCCCCAGCATTTT.

The J gene is TRBJ1-5, the V gene TRBV3-1 (or the pseudogene TRBV3-2); D remains ambiguous. V lost 4 bases to trimming and J lost 5 bases, with 9 bases between them. From germline, CDR1 is LGHDT and CDR2 YNNKEL (reference sequence). The CDR3 consists of 13 residues. The chain's CDR3 is CASSPFLDQPQHF. DNA of the CDR3: TGTGCCAGCAGCCCCTTTTTGGATCAGCCCCAGCATTTT.

The chain carries TRBV7-8 and TRBJ1-3; 8 bases agree with TRBD1. Unmatched junction bases numbered 5, after V lost 4 bases and J lost 0 bases. CDR3 size: 16 residues. The germline V gene has CDR1 SGHVS and CDR2 FQNEAQ. The CDR3 is CASSWDRPDSGNTIYF. In DNA form, the CDR3 reads TGTGCCAGCAGCTGGGACAGGCCGGACTCTGGAAACACCATATATTTT.

CDR3 loop: CASSYHVGSTEAFF. Here the CDR3 DNA reads TGTGCCAGCAGTTACCACGTCGGGAGCACTGAAGCTTTCTTT. This chain links TRBV6-5 with TRBJ1-1; D gene ambiguous. Trimming stripped 2 bases from V and 4 bases from J, with 11 bases between. This CDR3 has 14 residues. CDR1 and CDR2 (germline): MNHEY, SVGAGI.